The 21 T cell receptor beta chains in this list originate from one sample, sequenced in a study of control samples from healthy donors and cancer patients. TCRdb's copy holds only in-frame clones and misses some; the assay was immunoSEQ multiplex PCR. The table has some 120,000 clones, around nine tenths seen once; the top ten hold 9% to 14%. Sequencing used blood. The receptors shown here come from a man aged 25-45 years in good health.

This clone was seen a single time. The chain carries TRBV6-1 and TRBJ2-7, with D unresolved. Germline V gene lookup returns CDR1 MNHNS and CDR2 SASEGT. V lost 2 bases to trimming and J lost 1 base, with 0 bases between them. The CDR3 loop spans 11 amino acids. As DNA, the CDR3 is TGTGCCAGCAGTGAATCCTACGAGCAGTACTTC. It encodes CASSESYEQYF.

This chain joins TRBV6-4 and TRBJ2-2, with TRBD2 as a possible D gene (5 bases). The CDR3 consists of 13 residues. With 6 bases removed from V and 3 bases from J, the gap between germline ends came to 8 bases. Germline lookup yields CDR1 MRHNA and CDR2 SNTAGT. In nucleotides, the CDR3 is TGTGCCAGCAGCGGGGTTGACACCGGGGAGCTGTTTTTT. As protein: CASSGVDTGELFF.

The V call is TRBV25-1, the J call TRBJ2-7, with TRBD1 matching 7 bases. In germline, CDR1 is MGHDK, CDR2 SYGVNS. The CDR3 is made up of 11 amino acids. After removal of 10 bases from V and 3 bases from J, the junction contained 3 bases not matched to a gene. CDR3 DNA: TGTGCCACCGGGACAGTCTACGAGCAGTACTTC. Amino acid sequence: CATGTVYEQYF.

The J gene is TRBJ2-4, the V gene TRBV2, with 7 positions matching TRBD1. Germline loops: CDR1 SNHLY, CDR2 FYNNEI. The CDR3 totals 13 residues. V shed 6 bases and J 5 bases; nucleotides not matched to a gene: 4. The CDR3 spells CASRKGQQNIQYF. In DNA, the CDR3 is TGTGCCAGCAGAAAGGGACAGCAAAACATTCAGTACTTC.

The genes are TRBV7-2 and TRBJ2-1; 14 nucleotides line up with TRBD2. The CDR3 runs 16 residues. V shed 5 bases and J 7 bases; nucleotides not matched to a gene: 7. Germline V CDR1 and CDR2: SGHTA, FQGNSA. CDR3 region: CASSPKWTSGGNEQFF. DNA for the CDR3: TGTGCCAGCAGCCCGAAGTGGACTAGCGGGGGGAATGAGCAGTTCTTC.

The rearrangement links TRBV19 to TRBJ1-1; D is perhaps TRBD1 (5 bases). The CDR3 is 13 residues long. The germline V and J ends were trimmed by 1 base and 6 bases, with 9 bases remaining between them. Germline V lookup: CDR1 LNHDA, CDR2 SQIVND (reference sequence). The CDR3 nucleotides read TGTGCCAGTAGTATAGGGGGGGACGCTGAAGCTTTCTTT. It specifies CASSIGGDAEAFF.

The chain carries TRBV14 and TRBJ2-7; D gene unclear. This CDR3 contains 15 residues. The V gene lost 2 bases and the J gene lost 2 bases, with 13 bases spanning the gap. Germline V lookup: CDR1 SGHDN, CDR2 FVKESK. The CDR3 sequence is CASSQTSQIPYEQYF. CDR3 in DNA: TGTGCCAGCAGCCAAACCTCCCAGATTCCCTACGAGCAGTACTTC.

The chain is built from TRBV30 and TRBJ1-4; a weak D match, TRBD1 (5 bases). Trimming left V 5 bases short and J 6 bases short, with 28 bases between. The CDR3 runs to 18 residues. Germline V lookup: CDR1 GTSNPN, CDR2 SVGIG (reference sequence). The CDR3 here is CAWGGRVESVTGDEKLFF. In DNA, the CDR3 is TGTGCCTGGGGCGGCCGGGTTGAGAGTGTCACGGGGGATGAAAAACTGTTTTTT.

The V call is TRBV12-5, the J call TRBJ2-2; 8 nucleotides align to TRBD1. V lost 4 bases and J lost 0; bases outside the gene matches: 7. Germline CDR1 is LGHNT and CDR2 is FRNRAP. The CDR3 is made up of 17 amino acids. The CDR3 spells CASGSVWGQANTGELFF. The CDR3 DNA reads as TGTGCTAGTGGTTCGGTATGGGGACAGGCGAACACCGGGGAGCTGTTTTTT. Drawing the rest from reference TRBV12-5 and TRBJ2-2, the complete variable domain is DARVTQTPRHKVTEMGQEVTMRCQPILGHNTVFWYRQTMMQGLELLAYFRNRAPLDDSGMPKDRFSAEMPDATLATLKIQPSEPRDSAVYFCASGSVWGQANTGELFFGEGSRLTVL.

V gene TRBV4-1 combines with J gene TRBJ1-5; D is unresolved. The CDR3 is 15 amino acids. Per the germline V gene, CDR1 is MGHRA and CDR2 is YSYEKL. V was clipped by 0 bases and J by 6 bases, with 12 bases between them. The CDR3 DNA follows: TGCGCCAGCAGCCAAGAGCCCTCCGGTAGTCAGCCCCAGCATTTT. Translated, it gives CASSQEPSGSQPQHF.

This chain joins TRBV5-1 and TRBJ2-3, with no clear D. The CDR3 totals 15 residues. Germline loops: CDR1 SGHRS, CDR2 YFSETQ. V shed 0 bases and J shed 0 bases, with 8 bases lying between them. The CDR3: CASSLEQTSTDTQYF. CDR3 DNA: TGCGCCAGCAGCTTGGAGCAGACTAGCACAGATACGCAGTATTTT.

The genes are TRBV5-1 and TRBJ2-1; 8 bases line up with TRBD2. Germline V gene lookup returns CDR1 SGHRS and CDR2 YFSETQ. CDR3 size: 15 residues. Trimming at V came to 4 bases and at J to 1 base, leaving 4 bases not matched to a gene. The CDR3, as DNA: TGCGCCAGCAGCAACGGGGGGGCGTCCTACAATGAGCAGTTCTTC. It specifies CASSNGGASYNEQFF.

This clone was observed a handful of times. Other DNA sequences in the sample encode the same CDR3. This chain connects TRBV19 to TRBJ1-1, with D unclear. Trimming cost V 2 bases and J 1 base, with 8 bases left between them. CDR1 and CDR2 (germline): LNHDA, SQIVND (reference sequence). The CDR3 has 14 residues. CDR3 region: CASSIPPWNTEAFF. For the CDR3, the DNA is TGTGCCAGTAGTATACCCCCGTGGAACACTGAAGCTTTCTTT.

The chain joins TRBV30 to TRBJ2-1; D unresolved. The CDR3 is made up of 12 amino acids. The V gene's germline CDR1 is GTSNPN and CDR2 SVGIG (reference sequence). Trimming pared 3 bases from V and 6 bases from J, leaving 9 bases between. The CDR3 spells CAWSQTGNEQFF. The CDR3 DNA is TGTGCCTGGAGCCAAACGGGCAATGAGCAGTTCTTC.

The chain links TRBV28 to TRBJ1-2, with 9 bases matching TRBD1. The CDR3 covers 15 residues. With 4 bases clipped from V and 4 bases from J, the junction kept 7 bases outside the gene matches. CDR1 and CDR2 (germline): MDHEN, SYDVKM. CDR3 region: CASSSLGDRAYGYTF. The CDR3 bases are TGTGCCAGCAGTTCCTTGGGGGACAGGGCCTATGGCTACACCTTC.

The chain recombines TRBV19 with TRBJ2-1; no clear D. This CDR3 is built from 11 residues. In germline, CDR1 is LNHDA, CDR2 SQIVND (reference sequence). Trimming took 7 bases from V and 10 from J, leaving 11 bases between them. CDR3 in amino acids: CASTSVWEQFF. In DNA, the CDR3 is TGTGCCAGTACCTCCGTATGGGAGCAGTTCTTC.

This clone was seen a few times. The chain has TRBV30 and TRBJ2-1; D is undetermined. This CDR3 spans 13 amino acids. Germline-derived CDR1 and CDR2 are GTSNPN and SVGIG (reference sequence). V gave up 6 bases and J gave up 3 bases, with 12 bases separating them. In DNA, the CDR3 is TGTGCCTGTGCGAAGGTTAGCTACAATGAGCAGTTCTTC. Translating it yields CACAKVSYNEQFF.

The V and J genes are TRBV2 and TRBJ1-1, with a possible D match to TRBD1 (6 bases). The germline gives CDR1 SNHLY, CDR2 FYNNEI. The CDR3 runs to 14 residues. V was clipped by 6 bases and J by 2 bases, with 13 bases between them. The CDR3 DNA reads as TGTGCCAGCAGGGAAACAGGGCTCAACACTGAAGCTTTCTTT. It yields the protein CASRETGLNTEAFF.

The V call is TRBV5-1, the J call TRBJ1-2; 10 nucleotides agree with TRBD1. With V trimmed by 7 bases and J by 5 bases, 8 bases remained unmatched. This CDR3 contains 14 residues. Germline V gives CDR1 SGHRS, CDR2 YFSETQ. The DNA of the CDR3 is TGCGCCAGCGAAACCGGGACAGGGGCTTATGGCTACACCTTC. Encoded protein: CASETGTGAYGYTF.

The rearrangement links TRBV19 to TRBJ2-7; D possibly corresponds to TRBD2 (5 bases). Trimming shortened V by 6 bases and J by 2 bases, and 14 bases separated the two germline ends. CDR3 size: 14 residues. The V gene's germline CDR1 is LNHDA and CDR2 SQIVND (reference sequence). The CDR3 here is CASSPSGATYEQYF. In nucleotides, the CDR3 is TGTGCCAGTAGCCCAAGCGGAGCGACCTACGAGCAGTACTTC.

The J gene is TRBJ1-2, the V gene TRBV5-1; 7 bases align to TRBD1. Looked up from germline, CDR1 is SGHRS and CDR2 is YFSETQ. With V trimmed by 5 bases and J by 0 bases, 4 bases remained unmatched. The CDR3 length is 14 residues. The CDR3 bases are TGCGCCAGCAGTATCGACAGGGCTAACTATGGCTACACCTTC. It is translated as CASSIDRANYGYTF.